The T cell receptor (beta chain) under discussion was sequenced for a study of Ad26.COV2.S vaccination and SARS-CoV-2 variants (dated by TCRdb to the early 2020s). Study-level background: Vaccine-arm donors were drawn from COV1001, a multicentre, randomized, double-blind, placebo-controlled phase I-IIa trial of Ad26.COV2.S in healthy adults. A total of 32 samples were included in the TCR-sequenced set, comprising about 20 Ad26.COV2.S vaccine recipients, 5 placebo recipients and 8 SARS-CoV-2 convalescent individuals. Ad26.COV2.S was administered intramuscularly at a dose of 5x10^10 or 1x10^11 viral particles, either as one shot or as two shots given 56 days apart. TCRbeta repertoire sequencing served as the tool for gauging how specific and how broad the SARS-CoV-2-reactive T cell receptors were following Ad26.COV2.S vaccination. Participants in the trial were split at random into five groups of five each, receiving low-dose or high-dose Ad26.COV2.S once or twice, or else placebo on both occasions. Investigators did not know the trial group allocation while performing experiments and assessing outcomes. Study-wide findings and limitations: After vaccination, spike-specific CD8+ and CD4+ T cell responses were reported to show substantial breadth. Vaccine and placebo recipients had similar non-spike TCR breadth, a finding consistent with the vaccine containing only spike. The study was not powered to compare responses between vaccine doses or regimens. It was noted by the authors that total T cell responses may have been underestimated by the TCR breadth and depth analyses. Spike-specific TCR breadth was higher in Ad26.COV2.S recipients than in placebo recipients (P = 0.0014).

The immunoSEQ Assay was the method used to sequence TCRbeta CDR3 regions. After extraction, genomic DNA underwent amplification by bias-controlled multiplex PCR, followed by high-throughput sequencing. In the paper's pipeline: To quantify the absolute abundance of every unique TCRbeta CDR3 region, sequences were collapsed and filtered. Usable DNA was measured by amplifying reference genes present in all nucleated cells, and TCRbeta template counts were normalized to that usable DNA to estimate T cell fraction. Repertoire TCRs were annotated as SARS-CoV-2-specific when V gene, CDR3 amino acid sequence and J gene were exactly matched to a known reactive TCR set. The reference SARS-CoV-2 TCR set was obtained from MIRA and was filtered for enrichment in COVID-19-positive ImmuneCODE repertoires, whereby public or cross-reactive TCRs were removed. Drawing on the MIRA antigens, annotated TCRs were analysed further at the level of specific ORF or position within ORF. Breadth was defined as the number of annotated unique rearrangements divided by the total number of unique productive rearrangements, and depth was defined as the summed frequency of the annotated unique rearrangements. TCR breadth was compared between groups using two-sided Wilcoxon rank-sum tests. What TCRdb holds here is the immuneACCESS table cut down to in-frame rearrangements. Part of the clones is not present; checked against another copy, under half of the missing clones reflect an unresolved V gene, and the others are unexplained. V and J calls and clone size follow that table, whereas D and trimming were derived from the DNA. The sample table shows 450,000 to 550,000 clones, and roughly nine tenths are seen once. Approximately 2.5% of the sample rests with the top ten.

The sample's treatment or condition label is to be understood as: 19 received Ad26.COV2.S at low or high dose, single or two shots; 5 received placebo; per-sample allocation not given. Repertoires of vaccine and placebo recipients were sequenced from samples taken on day 63 after the first injection. Cohort 1b enrolled roughly 25 adults aged 18-55 years at a single site in Boston, USA, between 29 July and 7 August 2020. As a vaccine, Ad26.COV2.S was a replication-incompetent adenovirus type 26 vector that expressed a prefusion-stabilized SARS-CoV-2 spike protein derived from the original Wuhan strain. The CDR3 sequence holds 15 residues, the cysteine and phenylalanine included. The sequence is cut down to CDR3 DNA, 45 bases in frame from base 1. The V end loses 2 bases and the J end loses 5 bases, and a stretch of 15 bases separates them. The CDR1 and CDR2 encoded by the germline V gene (reference sequence) are SGHAT and FQDESV.

For this clone: What this receptor recognizes is not known. There are no base qualities to consult, and no much larger clone falls within one base.

The TCR sequence derives from a person aged 18-65 years who received the Ad26.COV2.S COVID-19 vaccine or a placebo. The rearrangement joined TRBV11-1 to TRBJ2-5; the D gene is perhaps TRBD1 or TRBD2, as each covers 6 bases. Sequenced here: peripheral blood, sampled in a trial of Ad26.COV2.S vaccine versus placebo. The CDR3 region reads CASSLRGVFRETQYF. The sequenced DNA: TGTGCCAGCAGCTTAAGGGGGGTTTTCCGGGAGACCCAGTACTTC.